These 20 T cell receptor beta chains share one sample of origin, sequenced in a study of regulatory T cells in long-lasting Graves disease. Relying on iRepertoire HTBI primers and Arm-PCR of CDR3 regions, the team built TCR beta libraries. TCRdb analysed the multiplex PCR reads with MiXCR anew, one entry per CDR3 protein. The table shows roughly 400,000 distinct CDR3 sequences, with 20% occurring only once. Time point denoted: persistent/refractory GD, antithyroid drugs over 5 years with positive TRAb. Generation of the TCR library employed RNA extracted from PBMCs. The sample was peripheral blood mononuclear cells (PBMCs), taken when the disease was refractory, from a patient treated with antithyroid drugs. The receptors here all came from a female donor with Graves disease.

This rearrangement joins TRBV4-1 to TRBJ1-4; no firm D call. Trimming stripped 4 bases from V and 6 bases from J, with 9 bases between. The CDR3 covers 13 residues. Germline V lookup: CDR1 MGHRA, CDR2 YSYEKL. The DNA of the CDR3 is TGCGCCAGCAGCCCCCGCCTCGATGAAAAACTGTTTTTT. Protein sequence: CASSPRLDEKLFF.

The J gene is TRBJ2-7, the V gene TRBV10-3; TRBD2 aligns across 13 bases. Germline lookup yields CDR1 ENHRY and CDR2 SYGVKD. The CDR3 contains 17 residues. V was pared by 3 bases and J by 9 bases, with 14 bases of the junction left unmatched. The CDR3, as DNA: TGTGCCATCAGTGAACCCGGACTAGCGGGAGTACGGGGCGGGCAGTACTTC. This codes for CAISEPGLAGVRGGQYF.

The V call is TRBV27, the J call TRBJ2-5; the match to TRBD1 covers 8 bases. The CDR3 contains 15 residues. With V trimmed by 4 bases and J by 5 bases, 9 bases remained unmatched. CDR1 and CDR2 (germline): MNHEY, SMNVEV (reference sequence). The CDR3 DNA is TGTGCCAGCAGTTGGTCCGGGACAGGTGGGGAGACCCAGTACTTC. Translated: CASSWSGTGGETQYF.

This clonotype came up a few times. The chain joins TRBV20-1 to TRBJ2-5; maybe TRBD2 (5 bases). CDR3 length: 12 amino acids. In germline, CDR1 is DFQATT, CDR2 SNEGSKA (reference sequence). With 4 bases removed from V and 8 bases from J, the gap between germline ends came to 14 bases. CDR3 DNA: TGCAGTGCTATGACCCCCTCGGGAACCCAGTACTTC. Translation gives CSAMTPSGTQYF.

The rearrangement links TRBV12-3 or TRBV12-4 to TRBJ2-7; D is unclear. V dropped 11 bases and J dropped 2 bases, with 10 bases sitting between them. The CDR3 covers 11 residues. The CDR3 sequence: CAVGRAYEQYF. Here the CDR3 DNA reads TGTGCCGTGGGAAGGGCCTACGAGCAGTACTTC.

This clonotype was recorded many times. The chain links TRBV7-8 to TRBJ2-5, with D hard to call. Germline V gene lookup returns CDR1 SGHVS and CDR2 FQNEAQ. V lost 1 base and J lost 5, with 11 bases in between. CDR3 length: 14 residues. CDR3 loop: CASSLVVLSETQYF. For the CDR3, the DNA is TGTGCCAGCAGCTTAGTGGTCCTCAGCGAGACCCAGTACTTC.

V gene TRBV11-2 combines with J gene TRBJ1-2; D remains unclear. Germline CDR1 and CDR2: SGHAT and FQNNGV. Between the trimmed V and J ends, which lost 1 base and 7 bases, there was a span of 7 bases. This CDR3 has 12 residues. The CDR3 DNA reads as TGTGCCAGCAGCTTAGCGGACGGTGGCTACACCTTC. Protein: CASSLADGGYTF.

This clonotype was picked up many times. The chain uses TRBV12-3 or TRBV12-4 and TRBJ1-2; D is ambiguous. The CDR3 sequence is 12 residues long. The germline V and J ends were trimmed by 5 bases and 13 bases, with 17 bases remaining between them. The CDR3 nucleotides read TGTGCCAGCAGTACTGGACGGGGTCGTAGCACCTTC. Translation gives CASSTGRGRSTF.

The chain is built from TRBV2 and TRBJ2-1, with D possibly matching TRBD2 (6 bases). Per germline, CDR1 SNHLY and CDR2 FYNNEI. The CDR3 consists of 16 residues. V was trimmed by 5 bases and J by 0 bases, leaving 14 bases between them. The chain's CDR3 is CASSPLLARSYNEQFF. As DNA, the CDR3 is TGTGCCAGCAGTCCTCTACTAGCCCGCTCCTACAATGAGCAGTTCTTC. The full variable domain, in which reference TRBV2 and TRBJ2-1 provide the parts outside the CDR3, is EPEVTQTPSHQVTQMGQEVILRCVPISNHLYFYWYRQILGQKVEFLVSFYNNEISEKSEIFDDQFSVERPDGSNFTLKIRSTKLEDSAMYFCASSPLLARSYNEQFFGPGTRLTVL.

This clonotype was seen a few times. This rearrangement joins TRBV3-1 to TRBJ1-5, with D hard to call. Germline V gives CDR1 LGHDT, CDR2 YNNKEL (reference sequence). V was clipped by 0 bases and J by 9 bases, with 9 bases between them. CDR3 length: 13 amino acids. For the CDR3, the DNA is TGTGCCAGCAGCCAAGATCGGGTCGCGCCCCAGCATTTT. This codes for CASSQDRVAPQHF.

This clonotype turned up a few times. CDR3 nucleotides: TGTGCCACGAACTCTGGAAACACCATATATTTT. Amino acids: CATNSGNTIYF. The gene calls are TRBV6-1 and TRBJ1-3; D ambiguous. V was cut by 10 bases and J by 0 bases, with 4 bases left in between. Germline V gene data show CDR1 as MNHNS and CDR2 as SASEGT. The CDR3 contains 11 residues.

The chain combines TRBV30 with TRBJ2-3; no definite D call. CDR1 and CDR2 from the germline V gene are GTSNPN and SVGIG (reference sequence). This CDR3 comprises 12 residues. Trimming removed 2 bases from V and 4 bases from J, with 7 bases in between. The CDR3 nucleotides are TGTGCCTGGAGTCCTACCTCAGATACGCAGTATTTT. Its protein product is CAWSPTSDTQYF.

The chain uses TRBV7-2 and TRBJ2-7, with 12 bases that match TRBD1. Germline CDR1 reads SGHTA; CDR2 reads FQGNSA. The CDR3 covers 16 residues. V lost 5 bases and J lost 5; bases outside the gene matches: 10. CDR3 nucleotides: TGTGCCAGCAGCCTAACCGGGACAGGGGGCGCGGACGAGCAGTACTTC. It encodes CASSLTGTGGADEQYF. The full variable domain, completed using reference TRBV7-2 and TRBJ2-7, is GAGVSQSPSNKVTEKGKDVELRCDPISGHTALYWYRQSLGQGLEFLIYFQGNSAPDKSGLPSDRFSAERTGGSVSTLTIQRTQQEDSAVYLCASSLTGTGGADEQYFGPGTRLTVT.

The J gene is TRBJ1-1, the V gene TRBV14; D may be TRBD1 (6 bases). Between the trimmed V and J ends, which lost 3 bases and 1 base, there was a span of 21 bases. Germline V CDR1 and CDR2: SGHDN, FVKESK. The CDR3 length is 18 residues. The CDR3 DNA is TGTGCCAGCAGCCAGGGGGTGGCGTCGGGACAACCGAACACTGAAGCTTTCTTT. It is translated as CASSQGVASGQPNTEAFF.

The chain has TRBV24-1 and TRBJ2-2, with D perhaps matching TRBD1 or TRBD2 (5 bases each). CDR1 is KGHDR and CDR2 is SFDVKD in the germline V gene. Deletions cut 9 bases from V and 1 base from J, with 8 bases between. The CDR3 has 13 residues. The CDR3 region is CATLGENTGELFF. The DNA for the CDR3 is TGTGCCACCCTGGGGGAGAACACCGGGGAGCTGTTTTTT.

J is TRBJ2-2 and V is TRBV28; D remains unclear. V dropped 4 bases and J dropped 0 bases, with 12 bases sitting between them. The CDR3 covers 16 residues. CDR1 is MDHEN, CDR2 SYDVKM, per germline. The chain's CDR3 is CASSSDLLPNTGELFF. The CDR3 DNA is TGTGCCAGCAGTTCCGACCTATTACCGAACACCGGGGAGCTGTTTTTT.

This clonotype was counted ten times or more. This chain uses TRBV28 with TRBJ1-1; 8 bases align to TRBD1. The CDR3 consists of 18 residues. The ends lost 1 base at V and 7 bases at J; junction bases unmatched: 17. The germline V gene encodes CDR1 MDHEN and CDR2 SYDVKM. The CDR3 spells CASSLSDLETGDLGEAFF. CDR3 sequence (DNA): TGTGCCAGCAGTTTATCCGACCTCGAGACAGGGGATTTAGGTGAAGCTTTCTTT.

Many counts were recorded for this clonotype. This chain connects TRBV4-1 to TRBJ2-5, with unresolved D. CDR1 MGHRA and CDR2 YSYEKL come from the germline V gene. The CDR3 has 13 residues. V was shortened by 2 bases and J by 3 bases, with 7 bases between the two germline ends. CDR3 DNA: TGCGCCAGCAGCCAATGGGCTAAAGAGACCCAGTACTTC. Amino acid sequence: CASSQWAKETQYF.

This clonotype was seen many times. The V gene is TRBV7-2, the J gene TRBJ2-7; D is unclear. V lost 6 bases to trimming and J lost 4 bases, with 10 bases between them. The length of the CDR3 is 12 residues. The V gene's germline CDR1 is SGHTA and CDR2 FQGNSA. Here the CDR3 reads CASSSLSYEQYF. DNA for the CDR3: TGTGCCAGCAGTTCCTTGAGTTACGAGCAGTACTTC.

At least ten counts were recorded for this clonotype. The rearrangement joins TRBV27 to TRBJ1-5, with D uncertain. The CDR3 runs to 15 residues. The germline CDR1 and CDR2 sequences are MNHEY and SMNVEV (reference sequence). Trimming removed 3 bases at V and 6 bases at J, with 15 bases between. Here the CDR3 reads CASSLVGPIRQPQHF. The CDR3 nucleotides are TGTGCCAGCAGTTTGGTGGGCCCCATACGTCAGCCCCAGCATTTT.